Listed below are T cell receptor beta chains from one sample, sequenced in a study of T cells in Graves' hyperthyroidism and ophthalmopathy. TCRdb re-called the multiplex PCR reads through MiXCR, storing one row per CDR3 protein. This table holds 410,000 or so distinct CDR3 sequences, about 15% found once. Sequencing input: blood. The receptors here all came from a young man with Graves' ophthalmopathy. CDR3s include the opening cysteine and the closing phenylalanine or tryptophan. The D gene is left open where the match is weak. Size is stated for part of the rows, as once, few or many counts, or as a class when the clone is expanded.

V	size	J	D	DNA	CDR3
TRBV30	many	TRBJ2-7	NA	TGTGCCTGGAGAGGCTTGAGGGGACAGAGGGTGGGGGGCTCCTACGAGCAGTACTTC	CAWRGLRGQRVGGSYEQYF
TRBV29-1	few	TRBJ1-5	TRBD1	TGCAGCGTAGATACAGGGGGAGGGAATCAGCCCCAGCATTTT	CSVDTGGGNQPQHF
TRBV7-8	many	TRBJ2-3	NA	TGTGCCAGCAGCCCCCTTGGGAGCACAGATACGCAGTATTTT	CASSPLGSTDTQYF
TRBV10-3	many	TRBJ2-7	TRBD1	TGTGCCATCAGTAAGGGACAGGGGATGGACGAGCAGTACTTC	CAISKGQGMDEQYF
TRBV30	many	TRBJ2-5	NA	TGTGCCTGGAGTGTAGAGGGGGAGACCCAGTACTTC	CAWSVEGETQYF
TRBV11-3	many	TRBJ2-2	TRBD1	TGTGCCAGCAGCCTCCCCGAGGGGGCCCTAGATACCGGGGAGCTGTTTTTT	CASSLPEGALDTGELFF
TRBV10-1	NA	TRBJ2-7	NA	TGCGCCAGCCCTTTTCAGGTCTCCTACGAGCAGTACTTC	CASPFQVSYEQYF
TRBV2	few	TRBJ1-1	NA	TGTGCCAGCAAGCTCGACAGTAAAGCTTTCTTT	CASKLDSKAFF
TRBV20-1	many	TRBJ2-7	NA	TGCAGTGCTAGAGACACGGTTAGCTCCTACGAGCAGTACTTC	CSARDTVSSYEQYF
TRBV7-8	many	TRBJ2-1	NA	TGTGCCAGCACCCGAGGAGGGGGGGCAAACAATGAGCAGTTCTTC	CASTRGGGANNEQFF
TRBV6-1	many	TRBJ1-2	NA	TGTGCCAGCAGGGTCGGCGCCGTTGGAAAAGGCTACACCTTC	CASRVGAVGKGYTF
TRBV11-2	many	TRBJ2-5	TRBD1	TGTGCCAGCAGCTTCGGGACAGAGAAAGAGACCCAGTACTTC	CASSFGTEKETQYF
TRBV20-1	NA	TRBJ2-1	TRBD2	TGCAGTGCTAGAGTACTAGCGGGAGGACACAATGAGCAGTTCTTC	CSARVLAGGHNEQFF
TRBV28	many	TRBJ2-6	TRBD2	TGTGCCAGCAGTTTACTAGCGGCAGGTCTCTCAGGGGCCAACGTCCTGACTTTC	CASSLLAAGLSGANVLTF
TRBV2	NA	TRBJ2-1	NA	TGTGCCAGCAGCCGAATACCCAATGGATATGAGCAGTTCTTC	CASSRIPNGYEQFF
TRBV14	few	TRBJ1-2	NA	TGTGCCAGCAGCCAAGAGGGGGGCAGCTATGGCTACACCTTC	CASSQEGGSYGYTF
TRBV6-4	once	TRBJ2-2	TRBD2	TGTGCCAGCAGTGCCTTCGGGCGGGAGTTTACCGGGGGGCTGTTTTTT	CASSAFGREFTGGLFF
TRBV6-1	few	TRBJ1-3	NA	TGTGCCAGCAGTCCGGGCCCCTATCTTTCTGGAAACACCATATATTTT	CASSPGPYLSGNTIYF
TRBV6-2/TRBV6-3	NA	TRBJ2-1	NA	TGTGCCAGCAGTCCGGAAACCTACAATGAGCAGTTCTTC	CASSPETYNEQFF
TRBV10-3	many	TRBJ2-1	TRBD2	TGTGCCATCAGGAGTGGACTAGCGGGATACAATGAGCAGTTCTTC	CAIRSGLAGYNEQFF
TRBV18	many	TRBJ2-1	TRBD1	TGTGCCAGCCAGGGACAGGGGGCCAGCAATGAGCAGTTCTTC	CASQGQGASNEQFF
TRBV4-1	NA	TRBJ2-1	NA	TGCGCCAGCAGCCAAGAGGAGTCGTACAATGAGCAGTTCTTC	CASSQEESYNEQFF
TRBV7-7	NA	TRBJ2-1	NA	TGTGCTAGCAGCCGGGACTCCTACAATGGGCAGTTCTTC	CASSRDSYNGQFF
TRBV5-1	few	TRBJ2-7	NA	TGCGCCAGCAGCTGGGAGCCGCGTGGCGGGGCATCCTACGAGCAGTACTTC	CASSWEPRGGASYEQYF
TRBV12-3/TRBV12-4	NA	TRBJ1-5	NA	TGTGCCAGCAGCAGGACCCCTTCCCAGCCCCAGCATTTT	CASSRTPSQPQHF
TRBV20-1	many	TRBJ2-7	NA	TGCAGTGCTAGAGTCACGGGACCGCTCACCTACGAGCAGTACTTC	CSARVTGPLTYEQYF
TRBV5-5	many	TRBJ1-1	TRBD1	TGTGCCAGCAGCCTCAGGGGGTTGATCATGAACACTGAAGCTTTCTTT	CASSLRGLIMNTEAFF
TRBV11-3	many	TRBJ2-1	NA	TGTGCCAGCAGCTTAGACTCGGATTTGTACAATGAGCAGTTCTTC	CASSLDSDLYNEQFF
TRBV12-3/TRBV12-4	NA	TRBJ2-3	NA	TGTGCCAGCAGTTTCCTCCCGGGAGTAGAAGATACGCAGTATTTT	CASSFLPGVEDTQYF
TRBV20-1	NA	TRBJ2-3	NA	TGCAGTGTTCTCCCCGCAGGACGGGGTGAGTGGGCAGATACGCAGTATTTT	CSVLPAGRGEWADTQYF
TRBV19	NA	TRBJ2-1	TRBD2	TGTGCCATAACTAGCGGGGGCAATGAGCAGTTCTTC	CAITSGGNEQFF
TRBV18	many	TRBJ2-1	NA	TGTGCCAGCTCACCCCTGGGGGAGCAGTTCTTC	CASSPLGEQFF
TRBV6-1	many	TRBJ2-3	NA	TGTGCCAGCAGTGAAGGATGGAGGGATACGCAGTATTTT	CASSEGWRDTQYF
TRBV30	many	TRBJ1-1	NA	TGTGCCTGGAGTGTCCAGCCGAACACTGAAGCTTTCTTT	CAWSVQPNTEAFF
TRBV14	NA	TRBJ2-7	NA	TGTGCCAGCAGCCACCCTCCTGCGGGGACGGGGTCCTACGAGCAGTACTTC	CASSHPPAGTGSYEQYF
TRBV20-1	many	TRBJ1-4	TRBD1	TGCAGTGCTAGACCTCCCTTGACAGGGCTCACTAATGAAAAACTGTTTTTT	CSARPPLTGLTNEKLFF
TRBV3-1	NA	TRBJ2-1	TRBD2	TGTGCCAGCAGCCCTCCGGGGGGGGTTAGCAATGAGCAGTTCTTC	CASSPPGGVSNEQFF
TRBV6-2/TRBV6-3	NA	TRBJ2-5	TRBD2	TGTGCCAGCAGTTACGGGACTAGCGGGAGTGAGACCCAGTACTTC	CASSYGTSGSETQYF
TRBV6-1	few	TRBJ1-1	NA	TGTGCCAGCAGTGGTTGGTGGTGGACTGAAGCTTTCTTT	CASSGWWWTEAFF
TRBV5-5	NA	TRBJ1-6	TRBD1	TGTGCCAGCAGCTTGGGAGGGACAGGGCGGAATTCACCCCTCCACTTT	CASSLGGTGRNSPLHF
TRBV12-3/TRBV12-4	NA	TRBJ2-1	TRBD2	TGTGCCAGCAGTTCGGGACTAGCGGGCACCCGCCGCAATGAGCAGTTCTTC	CASSSGLAGTRRNEQFF
TRBV6-1	NA	TRBJ2-1	NA	TGTGCCAGCAGGAGGGAGAATGAGCAGTTCTTC	CASRRENEQFF
TRBV27	many	TRBJ2-3	NA	TGTGCCAGCAGTTTATTAGCGAGTACAGATACGCAGTATTTT	CASSLLASTDTQYF
TRBV7-8	NA	TRBJ2-1	TRBD2	TGTGCCAGCAGTCTAGCGGGAGCGAGGAATGAGCAGTTCTTC	CASSLAGARNEQFF
TRBV13	many	TRBJ2-7	TRBD1	TGTGCCAGCAGCCCGAGGGACAGGGGGGCCTTGGACGAGCAGTACTTC	CASSPRDRGALDEQYF
TRBV5-1	NA	TRBJ2-2	NA	TGCGCCAGCACGTACGAGCGGTCGAACACCGGGGAGCTGTTTTTT	CASTYERSNTGELFF